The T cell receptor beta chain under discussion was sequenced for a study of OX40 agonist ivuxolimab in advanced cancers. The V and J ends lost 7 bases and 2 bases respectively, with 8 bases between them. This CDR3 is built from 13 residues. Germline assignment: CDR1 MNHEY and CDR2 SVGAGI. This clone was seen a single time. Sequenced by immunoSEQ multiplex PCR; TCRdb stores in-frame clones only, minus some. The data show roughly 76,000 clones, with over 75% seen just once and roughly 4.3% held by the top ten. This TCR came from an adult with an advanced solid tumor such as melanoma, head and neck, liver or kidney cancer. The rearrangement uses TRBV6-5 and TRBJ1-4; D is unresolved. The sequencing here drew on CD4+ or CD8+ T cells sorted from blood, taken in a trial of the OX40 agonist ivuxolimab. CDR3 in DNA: TGTGCCAGCACCCGTACCACTAATGAAAAACTGTTTTTT. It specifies CASTRTTNEKLFF.